This T cell receptor beta chain comes out of a study of OX40 agonist ivuxolimab in advanced cancers. Broader study findings: Some nonresponders likewise displayed low normalized T-cell clonal expansion.

As concerns this clone: Its antigen is still unknown.

The data were produced by immunoSEQ multiplex PCR, yet TCRdb's version contains in-frame clones alone and is incomplete. The table has roughly 60,000 clones, roughly 86% seen once; the top ten hold approximately 0.99%. The TCR originated in an adult with an advanced solid tumor such as melanoma, head and neck, liver or kidney cancer. This material consisted of CD4+ or CD8+ T cells sorted from blood, taken in a trial of the OX40 agonist ivuxolimab.

The CDR3 is CASSPLAGVVDTQYF. The CDR3 nucleotides are TGCGCCAGCAGCCCTCTAGCGGGAGTTGTAGATACGCAGTATTTT. The chain is built from TRBV4-1 and TRBJ2-3; 10 nucleotides line up with TRBD2. CDR3 length: 15 amino acids. Germline CDR1 reads MGHRA; CDR2 reads YSYEKL. Trimming took 4 bases from V and 5 from J; bases not matched to a gene: 6.